The rows below give T cell receptor beta chains drawn from one sample of a study of blood T cell repertoires in COVID-19. Repertoires were generated with immunoSEQ multiplex PCR, while TCRdb's copy carries only in-frame clones and drops some. The table has some 320,000 clones, approximately 89% seen once. The sample taken for sequencing was peripheral blood. Receptors were obtained from a woman aged 30 to 39 with COVID-19, enrolled during active disease. Both conserved end residues are part of each CDR3. D genes are given only for firm matches. Clone sizes are given selectively: once, few, many, or a class where the clone is expanded.

>-|once|TRBJ2-1|TRBV7-6
TGTGCCAGCAGTCCCCTGGTAGAGGGGGGGAATGAGCAGTTCTTC
CASSPLVEGGNEQFF
>-|-|TRBJ1-4|TRBV5-1
TGCGCCAGCAGCTTGAACGGGGGGCTGGGTGAAAAACTGTTTTTT
CASSLNGGLGEKLFF
>-|-|TRBJ1-2|TRBV6-5
TGTGCCACCACCTGGGGGACGGGGGGAGGCGATGGCTACACCTTC
CATTWGTGGGDGYTF
>-|few|TRBJ1-3|TRBV5-8
TGTGCCAGCAGCCGCAGGGCAGCGTACGGAAACACCATATATTTT
CASSRRAAYGNTIYF
>TRBD2|-|TRBJ2-5|TRBV27
TGTGCCAGCAGTTTGGGGGAGGGGATGAAGACCCAGTACTTC
CASSLGEGMKTQYF
>TRBD2|-|TRBJ2-5|TRBV10-1
TGCGCCAGCAGTCTAGGGCTAGCGGGAGAGACCCAGTACTTC
CASSLGLAGETQYF
>TRBD2|-|TRBJ2-5|TRBV6-2/TRBV6-3
TGTGCCAGCAGTGTAGCGGGGGGGAGTGAGACCCAGTACTTC
CASSVAGGSETQYF
>TRBD1|-|TRBJ2-7|TRBV5-6
TGTGCCAGCAGCTTAGGGGGCCCCTACGAGCAGTACTTC
CASSLGGPYEQYF
>-|-|TRBJ1-3|TRBV24-1
TGTGCCACCAGTGATTCTAGAGGGACTGGAAACACCATATATTTT
CATSDSRGTGNTIYF
>-|-|TRBJ1-1|TRBV2
TGTGCCAGCAGTGGACAGGCGACCGGTGGCACTGAAGCTTTCTTT
CASSGQATGGTEAFF
>-|-|TRBJ1-2|TRBV6-4
TGTGCCAGCAGTGACGATTTTGGAGTAGTGCCTAACTATGGCTACACCTTC
CASSDDFGVVPNYGYTF
>-|-|TRBJ1-2|TRBV27
TGTGCCAGCAGTAACTACTATGGCTACACCTTC
CASSNYYGYTF
>-|-|TRBJ2-7|TRBV28
TGTGCCAGCAGTTTGTTAGGACAAGGGGTCTACGAGCAGTACTTC
CASSLLGQGVYEQYF
>-|-|TRBJ1-1|TRBV13
TGTGCCAGCAGCACCCTTGCCGGGACTGAAGCTTTCTTT
CASSTLAGTEAFF
>TRBD1|-|TRBJ1-6|TRBV5-6
TGTGCCAGCAGCTGGGGACAGGATGGTTCACCCCTCCACTTT
CASSWGQDGSPLHF
>TRBD1|medium-sized|TRBJ2-7|TRBV3-1/TRBV3-2
TGTGCCAGCAGCCTAGTGAGAGGGGGCGGCGAGCAGTACTTC
CASSLVRGGGEQYF
>-|-|TRBJ1-1|TRBV5-4
TGTGCCAGCAGCTTGCCAGGGGCCCCTGAAGCTTTCTTT
CASSLPGAPEAFF
>-|-|TRBJ2-2|TRBV2
TGTGCCAGCAGTGGACAGCGCAACACCGGGGAGCTGTTTTTT
CASSGQRNTGELFF
>-|once|TRBJ1-4|TRBV5-5
TGTGCCAGCAGCCCCACAGGGATTGCTAATGAAAAACTGTTTTTT
CASSPTGIANEKLFF
>TRBD1|-|TRBJ2-2|TRBV24-1
TGTGCCACCAGTGATCCCAGGGGGCTGGGGACCGGGGAGCTGTTTTTT
CATSDPRGLGTGELFF
>TRBD1|-|TRBJ1-4|TRBV11-2
TGTGCCAGCAGTCGCGGACAGGTTGCAACTAATGAAAAACTGTTTTTT
CASSRGQVATNEKLFF
>-|-|TRBJ2-2|TRBV19
TGTGCCAGTATAGCCTCGGGGAACGGGGAGCTGTTTTTT
CASIASGNGELFF
>-|-|TRBJ2-1|TRBV28
TGTGCCAGCAGCGACGGGGGTGGAAGGCGCAATGAGCAGTTCTTC
CASSDGGGRRNEQFF
>-|-|TRBJ1-1|TRBV19
TGTGCCAGTAGCAAACAGAATATGAACACTGAAGCTTTCTTT
CASSKQNMNTEAFF
>TRBD2|-|TRBJ2-7|TRBV3-1/TRBV3-2
TGTGCCAGCAGCCAAGTTAGCGGGGGGTTTTCCTACGAGCAGTACTTC
CASSQVSGGFSYEQYF
>-|-|TRBJ1-5|TRBV7-2
TGTGCCAGCAGCAAGCAGGCGTCAACTTCCAATCAGCCCCAGCATTTT
CASSKQASTSNQPQHF
>-|-|TRBJ2-1|TRBV3-1/TRBV3-2
TGTGCCAGCAGCCTTAGACAGGTCCGGGGCAATGAGCAGTTCTTC
CASSLRQVRGNEQFF
>-|few|TRBJ1-6|TRBV15
TGTGCCACCAGCAGAGATAGGGGGAAATCACCCCTCCACTTT
CATSRDRGKSPLHF
>-|-|TRBJ2-7|TRBV5-5
TGTGCCAGCAGCTCTCCTACCTCCTACGAGCAGTACTTC
CASSSPTSYEQYF
>TRBD2|-|TRBJ2-1|TRBV11-2
TGTGCCAGCAGAGCCATTAGCGGGGGGGAACACAATGAGCAGTTCTTC
CASRAISGGEHNEQFF
>-|once|TRBJ2-7|TRBV12-3/TRBV12-4
TGTGCCAGCGCCATGGGGGGGCACTACGAGCAGTACTTC
CASAMGGHYEQYF